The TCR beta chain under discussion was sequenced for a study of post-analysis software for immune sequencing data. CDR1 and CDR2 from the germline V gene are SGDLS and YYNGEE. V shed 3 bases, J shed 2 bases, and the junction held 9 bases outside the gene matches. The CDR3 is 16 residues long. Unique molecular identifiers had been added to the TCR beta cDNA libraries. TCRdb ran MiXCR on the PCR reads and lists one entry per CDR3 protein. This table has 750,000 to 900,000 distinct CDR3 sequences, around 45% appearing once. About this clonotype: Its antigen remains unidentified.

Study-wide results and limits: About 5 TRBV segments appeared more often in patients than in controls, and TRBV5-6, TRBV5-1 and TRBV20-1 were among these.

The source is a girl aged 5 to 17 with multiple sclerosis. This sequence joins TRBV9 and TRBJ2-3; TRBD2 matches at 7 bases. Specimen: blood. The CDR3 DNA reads TGTGCCAGCAGCGCAAAAGCGGGGACCCCCACAGATACGCAGTATTTT. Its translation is CASSAKAGTPTDTQYF.